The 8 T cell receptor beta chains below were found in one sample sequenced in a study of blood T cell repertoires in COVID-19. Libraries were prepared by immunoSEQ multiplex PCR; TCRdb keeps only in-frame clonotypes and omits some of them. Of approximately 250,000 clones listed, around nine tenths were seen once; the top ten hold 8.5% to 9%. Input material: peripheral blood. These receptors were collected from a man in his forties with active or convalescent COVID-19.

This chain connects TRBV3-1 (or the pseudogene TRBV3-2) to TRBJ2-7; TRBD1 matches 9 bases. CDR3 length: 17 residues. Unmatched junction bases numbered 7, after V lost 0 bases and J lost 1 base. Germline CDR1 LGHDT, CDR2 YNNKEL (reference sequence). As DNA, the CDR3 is TGTGCCAGCAGCCAAGAAGGGACAGGGTTAGAATCCTACGAGCAGTACTTC. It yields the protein CASSQEGTGLESYEQYF.

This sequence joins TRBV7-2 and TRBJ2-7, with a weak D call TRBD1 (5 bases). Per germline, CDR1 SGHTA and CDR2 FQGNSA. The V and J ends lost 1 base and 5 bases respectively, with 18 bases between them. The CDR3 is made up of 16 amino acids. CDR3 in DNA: TGTGCCAGCAGCTTAGGGGTTGCTTCAGGGTCCCACGAGCAGTACTTC. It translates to CASSLGVASGSHEQYF.

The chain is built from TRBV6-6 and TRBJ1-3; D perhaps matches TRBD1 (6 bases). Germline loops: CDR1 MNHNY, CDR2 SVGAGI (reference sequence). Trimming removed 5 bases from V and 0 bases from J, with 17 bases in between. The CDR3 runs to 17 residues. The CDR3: CASSPSSWDTSGNTIYF. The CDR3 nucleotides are TGTGCCAGCAGTCCCTCTTCGTGGGACACCTCTGGAAACACCATATATTTT.

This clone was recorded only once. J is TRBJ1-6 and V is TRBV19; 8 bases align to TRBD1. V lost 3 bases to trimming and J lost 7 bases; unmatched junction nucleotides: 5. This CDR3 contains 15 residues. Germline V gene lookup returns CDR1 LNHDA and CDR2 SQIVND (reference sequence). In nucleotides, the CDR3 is TGTGCCAGTAGTATCCCGACAGGGGCCAATTCACCCCTCCACTTT. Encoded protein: CASSIPTGANSPLHF.

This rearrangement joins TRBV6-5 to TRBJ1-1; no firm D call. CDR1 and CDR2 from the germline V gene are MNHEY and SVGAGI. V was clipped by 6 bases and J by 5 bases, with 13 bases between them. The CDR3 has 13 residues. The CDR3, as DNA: TGTGCCAGCAGCTCGGGGTCCGGAACTGAAGCTTTCTTT. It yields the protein CASSSGSGTEAFF.

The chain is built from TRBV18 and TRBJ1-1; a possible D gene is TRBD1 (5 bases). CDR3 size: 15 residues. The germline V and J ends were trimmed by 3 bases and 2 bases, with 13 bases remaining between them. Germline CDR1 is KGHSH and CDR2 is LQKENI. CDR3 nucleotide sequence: TGTGCCAGCTCACCCTACTCGGGGGGTAACACTGAAGCTTTCTTT. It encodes CASSPYSGGNTEAFF.

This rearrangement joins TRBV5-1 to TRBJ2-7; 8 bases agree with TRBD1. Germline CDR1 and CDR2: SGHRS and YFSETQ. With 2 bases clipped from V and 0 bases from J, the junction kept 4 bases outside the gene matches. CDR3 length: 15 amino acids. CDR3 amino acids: CASSFSGTGSYEQYF. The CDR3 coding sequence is TGCGCCAGCAGCTTCTCCGGGACAGGCTCCTACGAGCAGTACTTC.

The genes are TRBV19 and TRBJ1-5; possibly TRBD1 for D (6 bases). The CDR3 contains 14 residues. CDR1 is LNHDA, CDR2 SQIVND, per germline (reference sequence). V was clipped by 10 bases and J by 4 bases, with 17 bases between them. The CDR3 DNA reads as TGTGCCACATCCTTACAGGGTACGAATCAGCCCCAGCATTTT. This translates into CATSLQGTNQPQHF.